This T cell receptor (beta chain) was identified during a study of Ad26.COV2.S vaccination and SARS-CoV-2 variants. Noted treatment: approximately 18 received Ad26.COV2.S at low or high dose, single or two shots; five or six received placebo; per-sample allocation not given. Samples were taken on day 63 after the first vaccine or placebo injection. This CDR3 region has 15 residues. Trimming shortened V by 5 bases and J by 2 bases, and 16 bases separated the two germline ends. Germline assignment: CDR1 SGHTA and CDR2 FQGNSA. Assay used: immunoSEQ multiplex PCR; TCRdb lists only in-frame clones, some missing. The sample shows approximately 410,000 clones, 92% of them seen only once.

The receptor was isolated from a person aged 18-60 years who received the Ad26.COV2.S COVID-19 vaccine or a placebo. Material: peripheral blood, obtained in a trial of Ad26.COV2.S vaccine versus placebo. This chain joins TRBV7-2 and TRBJ2-7, with D perhaps being TRBD1 or TRBD2 (5 bases each). This chain's CDR3 is CASSQRAEGTYEQYF. The DNA of the CDR3 is TGTGCCAGCAGCCAGAGGGCCGAGGGGACCTACGAGCAGTACTTC.